The 16 T cell receptor beta chains reported below all come from one sample, sequenced in a study of Ad26.COV2.S vaccination and SARS-CoV-2 variants. TCRdb keeps only in-frame clones here, not all; method: immunoSEQ multiplex PCR. Seen here are some 410,000 clones, 92% observed once, and the top ten hold less than 2%. The sample's treatment: 15 to 20 received Ad26.COV2.S at low or high dose, single or two shots; a few received placebo; per-sample allocation not given. Sampling took place 63 days after the first vaccine or placebo injection. Specimen: peripheral blood, collected in a trial of Ad26.COV2.S vaccine versus placebo. The receptors come from a person aged 18 to 65 who received the Ad26.COV2.S COVID-19 vaccine or a placebo.

The chain couples TRBV5-1 to TRBJ1-1; D possibly corresponds to TRBD1 (6 bases). There are 14 residues in the CDR3. Germline V gene lookup returns CDR1 SGHRS and CDR2 YFSETQ. V lost 5 bases, J lost 0 bases, and 11 bases lay in between. As DNA, the CDR3 is TGCGCCAGCAGACCGGACAGCATGAACACTGAAGCTTTCTTT. Its translation: CASRPDSMNTEAFF.

V and J are TRBV7-2 and TRBJ1-3; 9 nucleotides match TRBD1. Trimming removed 1 base from V and 4 bases from J; junction bases left unmatched: 8. Germline V CDR1 and CDR2: SGHTA, FQGNSA. The CDR3 runs to 17 residues. Here the CDR3 reads CASSLGGQGVGGNTIYF. The CDR3 bases are TGTGCCAGCAGCTTAGGGGGACAGGGAGTAGGCGGAAACACCATATATTTT.

The chain joins TRBV5-1 to TRBJ2-5, with D possibly matching TRBD2 (6 bases). Trimming stripped 0 bases from V and 4 bases from J, with 10 bases between. The CDR3 totals 14 residues. Germline assignment: CDR1 SGHRS and CDR2 YFSETQ. The CDR3 sequence: CASSLAAGIETQYF. Written as DNA, the CDR3 is TGCGCCAGCAGCTTGGCCGCGGGGATAGAGACCCAGTACTTC.

The chain recombines TRBV14 with TRBJ2-5, with a tentative D call TRBD1 (5 bases). Germline V gene sequence: CDR1 SGHDN, CDR2 FVKESK. The length of the CDR3 is 14 residues. With 4 bases removed from V and 1 base from J, the gap between germline ends came to 10 bases. CDR3 amino acids: CASSPRQIQETQYF. The CDR3, as DNA: TGTGCCAGCAGCCCCCGACAGATCCAAGAGACCCAGTACTTC.

This clone was counted between two and nine times. J is TRBJ2-3 and V is TRBV12-3 or TRBV12-4; no clear D. V dropped 6 bases and J dropped 6 bases, with 10 bases sitting between them. The CDR3 has 12 residues. CDR3 nucleotides: TGTGCCAGCAGCTGGTTCAGCGATACGCAGTATTTT. Translation: CASSWFSDTQYF.

The genes are TRBV7-9 and TRBJ2-7; 12 nucleotides agree with TRBD2. Per the germline V gene, CDR1 is SEHNR and CDR2 is FQNEAQ (reference sequence). CDR3 length equals 16 residues. V lost 2 bases to trimming and J lost 2 bases; unmatched junction nucleotides: 4. The DNA of the CDR3 is TGTGCCAGCAGCTTAACTAGCGGGGGGTCACCCTACGAGCAGTACTTC. Translating it yields CASSLTSGGSPYEQYF.

The CDR3 bases are TGTGCCAGCAGTGCGACACCTCCGGCAAGGCCCCAGCATTTT. It is translated as CASSATPPARPQHF. The chain is built from TRBV28 and TRBJ1-5; D call uncertain. V was trimmed by 5 bases and J by 9 bases, leaving 17 bases between them. The CDR3 covers 14 residues. Germline CDR1 MDHEN, CDR2 SYDVKM.

This chain links TRBV4-3 with TRBJ2-3; TRBD1 is a possible D gene (6 bases). The ends were cut back, 0 bases at V and 5 bases at J, with 9 bases in the middle. This CDR3 is 14 amino acids long. The germline gives CDR1 LGHNA, CDR2 YSLEER. The CDR3 nucleotides read TGCGCCAGCAGCCAAGATCGGGACATAGATACGCAGTATTTT. Its protein is CASSQDRDIDTQYF.

The chain links TRBV30 to TRBJ1-1, with unresolved D. The V and J ends lost 6 bases and 0 bases respectively, with 8 bases between them. This CDR3 has 12 residues. Germline V gene data show CDR1 as GTSNPN and CDR2 as SVGIG (reference sequence). For the CDR3, the DNA is TGTGCCTGCAAGACGGTGAACACTGAAGCTTTCTTT. It is translated as CACKTVNTEAFF.

This chain joins TRBV19 and TRBJ2-7; 9 bases fit TRBD2. The CDR3 spans 13 residues. Germline CDR1 reads LNHDA; CDR2 reads SQIVND (reference sequence). Losses at the gene ends were 5 bases for V and 5 bases for J; bases not matched to a gene: 4. In nucleotides, the CDR3 is TGTGCCAGTAGTCCGGGACTAGCTAACGAGCAGTACTTC. Its translation: CASSPGLANEQYF.

The CDR3 sequence: CASSQVGSGANVLTF. The CDR3 nucleotides are TGCGCCAGCAGCCAAGTTGGCTCTGGGGCCAACGTCCTGACTTTC. The chain couples TRBV4-3 to TRBJ2-6; D not certain. This CDR3 has 15 residues. CDR1 is LGHNA and CDR2 is YSLEER in the germline V gene. Trimming removed 1 base from V and 0 bases from J, with 4 bases in between.

The chain is built from TRBV6-2 or TRBV6-3 and TRBJ1-6, with 10 bases aligning to TRBD1. Germline V lookup: CDR1 MNHEY, CDR2 SVGEGT. The CDR3 loop spans 16 amino acids. With V trimmed by 2 bases and J by 7 bases, 5 bases remained unmatched. The CDR3 coding sequence is TGTGCCAGCAGTTACAGCCGGACAGGGGGGAATTCACCCCTCCACTTT. Translating it yields CASSYSRTGGNSPLHF.

The chain carries TRBV4-3 and TRBJ1-4; no clear D. V was trimmed by 0 bases and J by 5 bases, leaving 13 bases between them. This CDR3 region has 16 residues. Germline CDR1 and CDR2: LGHNA and YSLEER. Here the CDR3 reads CASSQDRTVMNEKLFF. The CDR3 nucleotides read TGCGCCAGCAGCCAAGATCGTACAGTGATGAATGAAAAACTGTTTTTT.

The table lists this clone with a count of one. The chain combines TRBV15 with TRBJ2-7; D gene uncertain. Germline CDR1 and CDR2: LNHNV and YYDKDF (reference sequence). The CDR3 runs to 15 residues. V shed 3 bases and J shed 0 bases, with 12 bases lying between them. CDR3: CATSRGDGRSYEQYF. The DNA of the CDR3 is TGTGCCACCAGCAGGGGCGATGGCCGCTCCTACGAGCAGTACTTC.

The rearrangement uses TRBV5-8 and TRBJ2-4, with a possible D match to TRBD2 (6 bases). Germline V lookup: CDR1 SGHTS, CDR2 YDEGEE. V gave up 0 bases and J gave up 6 bases, with 13 bases separating them. This CDR3 contains 15 residues. CDR3 protein: CASSLGREWRNIQYF. The CDR3 coding sequence is TGTGCCAGCAGCTTGGGGAGGGAATGGAGAAACATTCAGTACTTC. Using reference TRBV5-8 and TRBJ2-4 for the parts outside the CDR3, the full variable domain is EAGVTQSPTHLIKTRGQQATLRCSPISGHTSVYWYQQALGLGLQFLLWYDEGEERNRGNFPPRFSGRQFPNYSSELNVNALELEDSALYLCASSLGREWRNIQYFGAGTRLSVL.

This chain connects TRBV20-1 to TRBJ2-1; no definite D call. The germline CDR1 and CDR2 sequences are DFQATT and SNEGSKA (reference sequence). The CDR3 sequence is 10 residues long. V was pared by 5 bases and J by 6 bases, with 5 bases between. CDR3 loop: CSAELNEQFF. The CDR3 DNA follows: TGCAGTGCTGAGCTCAATGAGCAGTTCTTC.